Listed below are T cell receptor beta chains from one sample, sequenced in a study of beta chain features in type 1 diabetes. This table comes from immunoSEQ multiplex PCR, and its TCRdb copy is limited to in-frame clones, with some not included. The sample holds around 140,000 clones, about 13% seen once. Source material: central memory CD4+ T cells from blood. The source is a man younger than 35 with type 1 diabetes. The CDR3 runs from the conserved cysteine through the conserved F or W. A D gene is named only where the DNA matches it firmly. The size entry is marked missing in some rows and otherwise reads once, few, many or a size class.

clone_size,v_call,j_call,d_call,cdr3_nt,cdr3_aa
NA,TRBV13,TRBJ2-7,NA,TGTGCCAGCAGCTTATATGACAAGGGCGAGCAGTACTTC,CASSLYDKGEQYF
many,TRBV29-1,TRBJ1-3,TRBD1,TGCAGCGTTCGCGACAGGGGTGGAAACACCATATATTTT,CSVRDRGGNTIYF
few,TRBV7-9,TRBJ1-4,NA,TGTGCCAGCAGCTTAAGGGGGGATAATGAAAAACTGTTTTTT,CASSLRGDNEKLFF
NA,TRBV6-6,TRBJ2-2,NA,TGTGCCAGCAGTTACTCGATATTCCGGGAGCTGTTTTTT,CASSYSIFRELFF
NA,TRBV5-4,TRBJ2-7,TRBD1,TGTGCCAGCAGCGACAGGGTATTTCCAGGGGGCGAGCAGTACTTC,CASSDRVFPGGEQYF
NA,TRBV2,TRBJ1-5,TRBD1,TGTGCCAGCACCCAAATCCAGGGGGAAGGTCAGCCCCAGCATTTT,CASTQIQGEGQPQHF
few,TRBV11-3,TRBJ2-7,NA,TGTGCCAGCAGCGCCCGTAGGAGCTCCTACGAGCAGTACTTC,CASSARRSSYEQYF
NA,TRBV7-6,TRBJ1-1,NA,TGTGCCAGCAGCTTACACCCCGGGAACACTGAAGCTTTCTTT,CASSLHPGNTEAFF
few,TRBV5-1,TRBJ2-7,TRBD1,TGCGCCAGCAGCTTGGATACAGGGGGCTACGAGCAGTACTTC,CASSLDTGGYEQYF
few,TRBV10-3,TRBJ2-1,TRBD1,TGTGCCATCAGTGAGGGTACAGGGGTAAATGAGCAGTTCTTC,CAISEGTGVNEQFF
once,TRBV28,TRBJ2-3,TRBD2,TGTGCCAGCAGTTTACCTAGCGGGCCAGATACGCAGTATTTT,CASSLPSGPDTQYF
few,TRBV28,TRBJ2-7,TRBD1,TGTGCCAGCAGTCCCTCCTGGACAGGCATCTACGAGCAGTACTTC,CASSPSWTGIYEQYF
NA,TRBV5-1,TRBJ1-4,TRBD1,TGCGCCAGCACCTCCGGGGACAGGGAGGAAAAACTGTTTTTT,CASTSGDREEKLFF
few,TRBV5-1,TRBJ1-1,NA,TGCGCCAGCAGCTTGGCCACGGACACTGAAGCTTTCTTT,CASSLATDTEAFF
NA,TRBV18,TRBJ2-7,NA,TGTGCCAGCTCACCAGGCGCAGTTCTCTACGAGCAGTACTTC,CASSPGAVLYEQYF
few,TRBV6-6,TRBJ2-1,NA,TGTGCCGGATCTAGGCGAGGGGATGAGCAGTTCTTC,CAGSRRGDEQFF
NA,TRBV11-2,TRBJ1-1,NA,TGTGCCAGCAGCTTAGGAAGGAACACTGAAGCTTTCTTT,CASSLGRNTEAFF
NA,TRBV13,TRBJ2-3,NA,TGTGCCAGCAGCCCCCGATCCAGTGATACGCAGTATTTT,CASSPRSSDTQYF
few,TRBV2,TRBJ2-1,NA,TGTGCCAGTGGTTATCACAATGAGCAGTTCTTC,CASGYHNEQFF
NA,TRBV4-1,TRBJ1-2,TRBD1,TGCGCCAGCAGCCAAGAGATACAGGGGGTAAACTATGGCTACACCTTC,CASSQEIQGVNYGYTF
NA,TRBV25-1,TRBJ2-2,TRBD1,TGTGCCAGCAGTGACAGGGGGTGGTCCGGGGAGCTGTTTTTT,CASSDRGWSGELFF
NA,TRBV6-5,TRBJ1-3,NA,TGTGCCAGCTTTAATGGAAACACCATATATTTT,CASFNGNTIYF
NA,TRBV9,TRBJ2-5,NA,TGTGCCAGCAGCGTAGGAGGAGGATCGTTGATCTCGGAGACCCAGTACTTC,CASSVGGGSLISETQYF
NA,TRBV15,TRBJ2-3,NA,TGTGCCACCAGCAGAGATGCCCGCCGGGCCCCAGATACGCAGTATTTT,CATSRDARRAPDTQYF
few,TRBV5-4,TRBJ1-1,NA,TGTGCCAGCAGCCTGGGACACCCAAACACTGAAGCTTTCTTT,CASSLGHPNTEAFF
few,TRBV27,TRBJ2-1,NA,TGTGCCAGCAGTTTATCCAGGGTTGACAATGAGCAGTTCTTC,CASSLSRVDNEQFF
NA,TRBV7-3,TRBJ2-1,TRBD1,TGTGCCAGCAGCCCTGGACAGGGGGCGAACAATGAGCAGTTCTTC,CASSPGQGANNEQFF
few,TRBV7-2,TRBJ1-5,TRBD1,TGTGCCAGCAGCACAGGGGGGGGTTTCCAGCCCCAGCATTTT,CASSTGGGFQPQHF
few,TRBV19,TRBJ2-6,NA,TGTGCCAGTAGTCCGGGTGATGCTGGGGCCAACGTCCTGACTTTC,CASSPGDAGANVLTF
NA,TRBV4-1,TRBJ2-1,TRBD2,TGCGCCAGCAGCCATTTGGGACTAGCGGGGGGGCAAGGTTCCTACAATGAGCAGTTCTTC,CASSHLGLAGGQGSYNEQFF
few,TRBV21-1,TRBJ2-4,NA,TGTGCCAGCAGCAAAGGGGGGTTAGCCAAAAACATTCAGTACTTC,CASSKGGLAKNIQYF
NA,TRBV5-4,TRBJ2-5,NA,TGTGCCAGCAGCTCCCCGGCCGGGGTAGGGCAAGAGACCCAGTACTTC,CASSSPAGVGQETQYF
NA,TRBV18,TRBJ1-1,NA,TGTGCCAGCTCCGTAGGGGGGAACACTGAAGCTTTCTTT,CASSVGGNTEAFF
NA,TRBV6-1,TRBJ2-6,NA,TGTGCCAGCAGTGAAAGTAGGAGTTCCGGGGCCAACGTCCTGACTTTC,CASSESRSSGANVLTF
NA,TRBV4-1,TRBJ1-1,NA,TGCGCCAGCAGCCAAGCTCAGTGGCCTGAAGCTTTCTTT,CASSQAQWPEAFF
NA,TRBV2,TRBJ1-5,NA,TGTGCCAGCAGTGTCGCGGGGGCATCAGCCCAGCATTTT,CASSVAGASAQHF
NA,TRBV18,TRBJ2-7,TRBD2,TGTGCCAGCTCACCGCTAGCGGGGGTCTCCTACGAGCAGTACTTC,CASSPLAGVSYEQYF
NA,TRBV30,TRBJ1-1,NA,TGTGCCTGGAGTTGGGGGGAAAACACTGAAGCTTTCTTT,CAWSWGENTEAFF
NA,TRBV6-6,TRBJ2-7,NA,TGTGCCAGCAGTTACGCAGTCTCCTACGAGCAGTACTTC,CASSYAVSYEQYF
few,TRBV30,TRBJ1-3,NA,TGTGCCTGGAGTTCCTCTGGAAACACCATATATTTT,CAWSSSGNTIYF
few,TRBV6-1,TRBJ2-7,NA,TGTGCCAGCAGTACCGGGACGGGGACCTACGAGCAGTACTTC,CASSTGTGTYEQYF
few,TRBV4-3,TRBJ2-1,NA,TGCGCCAGCAGCCAAGATTATCGTGAGCAGTTCTTC,CASSQDYREQFF
few,TRBV30,TRBJ2-3,TRBD1,TGTGCCTGGAGTGTGGGCGGGACAGGCCGTGCAGATACGCAGTATTTT,CAWSVGGTGRADTQYF
NA,TRBV11-2,TRBJ2-1,NA,TGTGCCAGCAGCTTAGTGGAGGAGTCCGGGGAGCAGTTCTTC,CASSLVEESGEQFF
few,TRBV16,TRBJ1-6,TRBD1,TGTGCCAGCAGCCAATCGATGGGAGGGGGCAGAGGAAGCCCCCTCCACTTT,CASSQSMGGGRGSPLHF
few,TRBV6-1,TRBJ2-1,NA,TGTGCCAGCAGTGCGGTGGGAGGGGGAAACAATGAGCAGTTCTTC,CASSAVGGGNNEQFF
NA,TRBV10-2,TRBJ2-5,NA,TGCGCCAGCAGTACTAGTGTTGAGACCCAGTACTTC,CASSTSVETQYF
NA,TRBV9,TRBJ1-4,TRBD1,TGTGCCAGCAGCGTAGGGCAGGGGGCGGAAAAACTGTTTTTT,CASSVGQGAEKLFF
few,TRBV5-1,TRBJ1-2,TRBD1,TGCGCCAGCAGCTCCTTACAGGGGGCGCGTGGCTACACCTTC,CASSSLQGARGYTF
few,TRBV18,TRBJ2-1,TRBD2,TGTGCCAGCTCAGCGGGGGGCCAATACAATGAGCAGTTCTTC,CASSAGGQYNEQFF
NA,TRBV15,TRBJ2-3,NA,TGTGCCACCAGCAGAGGAGGGGAGGTCACAGATACGCAGTATTTT,CATSRGGEVTDTQYF
few,TRBV5-4,TRBJ2-3,NA,TGTGCCAGCAGCAGGCCGGGACACCCCGATACGCAGTATTTT,CASSRPGHPDTQYF
NA,TRBV28,TRBJ2-7,NA,TGTGCCAGCAGTGTAGGGGTGGACGAGCAGTACTTC,CASSVGVDEQYF
many,TRBV7-2,TRBJ2-7,TRBD1,TGTGCCAGCAGCACCCAGACAGGGACCGAGCAGTACTTC,CASSTQTGTEQYF
few,TRBV30,TRBJ1-5,TRBD1,TGTGCCTGGAGGACAGGGTGGGATCAGCCCCAGCATTTT,CAWRTGWDQPQHF
NA,TRBV4-1,TRBJ1-1,NA,TGCGCCAGCAGCCAAGGCGAAGGACTACGAGCTTTCTTT,CASSQGEGLRAFF
NA,TRBV19,TRBJ2-7,NA,TGTGCCAGTAGTATAACAGCGGCCTACGAGCAGTACTTC,CASSITAAYEQYF
many,TRBV7-6,TRBJ2-3,NA,TGTGCCAGCAGCTTAGGGGGGCGAACAGATACGCAGTATTTT,CASSLGGRTDTQYF
NA,TRBV9,TRBJ2-7,TRBD2,TGTGCCAGCAGCCCCCGGGCAGCGGGGGTCTACGAGCAGTACTTC,CASSPRAAGVYEQYF
many,TRBV18,TRBJ1-3,TRBD1,TGTGCCAGCTCTGCGGACAGGGACGGAAACACCATATATTTT,CASSADRDGNTIYF